This T cell receptor beta chain was found in a study of cytomegalovirus exposure and HLA in healthy donors. General observations from the study: A previous analysis found most TCR beta V segments productive roughly 90% or roughly 30% of the time. The authors later found most CMV-associated TCR beta chains appeared HLA-restricted.

PCR involved 60 Vbeta and 13 Jbeta primers. Clones were sequenced by immunoSEQ multiplex PCR, and TCRdb holds only the in-frame ones, with some missing. The profile shows fewer than 90,000 clones, about 75% of them singletons. The CDR3 length is 10 residues. In germline, CDR1 is SGHKS, CDR2 YYEKEE (reference sequence). The V and J ends lost 3 bases and 13 bases respectively, with 10 bases between them. Points on this clone: What it binds is unknown.

The TCR sequence derives from a man aged 30 to 39 in good health and CMV-seropositive. Sequences were obtained from PBMCs. This chain joins TRBV5-5 and TRBJ1-2; D is perhaps TRBD1 (5 bases). CDR3 residues: CASSSVGLTF. DNA for the CDR3: TGTGCCAGCAGCTCAGTGGGACTCACCTTC.